The text below deals with one T cell receptor (beta chain). This sample was included in a study of blood T cell repertoires in COVID-19. Study details: Acute and convalescent COVID-19 specimens originated in the United States, Italy and Spain. The analysed material was cDNA or gDNA that came from T cells, B-cell-depleted T cells, or PBMCs.

Repertoires were generated with immunoSEQ multiplex PCR, while TCRdb's copy carries only in-frame clones and drops some. The table lists under 150,000 clones, around 83% of them singletons, with around 9.8% in the top ten. Per the germline V gene, CDR1 is KGHSH and CDR2 is LQKENI. Trimming left V 1 base short and J 4 bases short, with 13 bases between. The CDR3 has 15 amino acids. The J gene is TRBJ2-5, the V gene TRBV18; TRBD2 is a possible D gene (5 bases). This clonotype was sampled from a man between 40 and 49 years old with active or convalescent COVID-19. The sequenced material came from peripheral blood. The CDR3 loop is CASSPRSGFPETQYF. In nucleotides, the CDR3 is TGTGCCAGCTCACCACGATCGGGATTTCCAGAGACCCAGTACTTC.